These T cell receptor beta chains were read from a single sample in a study of response to subunit inactivated influenza vaccine. One entry per CDR3 protein, called by TCRdb with MiXCR from the RT-PCR reads. The data contain around 570,000 distinct CDR3 sequences, around 8% of them seen just once; the ten biggest clones take up approximately 13%. The starting material was PBMCs from blood, obtained 23 to 25 months after vaccination. The source of these receptors is a man in his fifties or sixties who received an inactivated influenza vaccine. Each CDR3 is given with its conserved first and last residue. Fields, in order: clone size, J gene, V gene, CDR3 length, D gene, CDR3 DNA, CDR3 protein. A D gene is named only where the DNA matches it firmly. Clone size is stated in some rows and not others, as once, few, many or a class when expanded.

clone_size: many
j_call: TRBJ2-1
v_call: TRBV7-9
cdr3_length: 15
d_call: NA
cdr3_nt: TGTGCCAGCAGCTTATCCAGGACAGCATACAATGAGCAGTTCTTC
cdr3_aa: CASSLSRTAYNEQFF

clone_size: NA
j_call: TRBJ2-1
v_call: TRBV9
cdr3_length: 13
d_call: NA
cdr3_nt: TGTGCCAGCAGCCCAACCATTTACAATGAGCAGTTCTTC
cdr3_aa: CASSPTIYNEQFF

clone_size: NA
j_call: TRBJ1-2
v_call: TRBV20-1
cdr3_length: 14
d_call: TRBD1
cdr3_nt: TGCAGTGCTAGGGTGGACAGGCCCAACTATGGCTACACCTTC
cdr3_aa: CSARVDRPNYGYTF

clone_size: few
j_call: TRBJ1-1
v_call: TRBV10-1
cdr3_length: 15
d_call: NA
cdr3_nt: TGCGCCAGCAGTGAGATGGGGGGAATAAACACTGAAGCTTTCTTT
cdr3_aa: CASSEMGGINTEAFF

clone_size: NA
j_call: TRBJ2-5
v_call: TRBV4-1
cdr3_length: 14
d_call: NA
cdr3_nt: TGCGCCAGCAGCCAAGCTAGGGGGAAAGAGACCCAGTACTTC
cdr3_aa: CASSQARGKETQYF

clone_size: few
j_call: TRBJ2-3
v_call: TRBV24-1
cdr3_length: 16
d_call: NA
cdr3_nt: TGTGCCACCAGTGATTTTCCTAGGGGGAGCACAGATACGCAGTATTTT
cdr3_aa: CATSDFPRGSTDTQYF

clone_size: NA
j_call: TRBJ2-7
v_call: TRBV7-2
cdr3_length: 14
d_call: NA
cdr3_nt: TGTGCCAGCAGCTCTGTCCTGGGGGCGCGGGAGCAGTACTTC
cdr3_aa: CASSSVLGAREQYF

clone_size: many
j_call: TRBJ2-5
v_call: TRBV3-1
cdr3_length: 16
d_call: NA
cdr3_nt: TGTGCCAGCAGCCGAATGTCGGTCGGGGCGCGGGAGACCCAGTACTTC
cdr3_aa: CASSRMSVGARETQYF

clone_size: many
j_call: TRBJ1-4
v_call: TRBV5-1
cdr3_length: 14
d_call: TRBD1
cdr3_nt: TGCGCCAGCAGCACCGGGACAGGAAATGAAAAACTGTTTTTT
cdr3_aa: CASSTGTGNEKLFF

clone_size: many
j_call: TRBJ2-5
v_call: TRBV5-5
cdr3_length: 14
d_call: NA
cdr3_nt: TGTGCCAGCAGCTTGGGCAACAACCAAGAGACCCAGTACTTC
cdr3_aa: CASSLGNNQETQYF

clone_size: many
j_call: TRBJ1-2
v_call: TRBV20-1
cdr3_length: 16
d_call: NA
cdr3_nt: TGCAGTGCGCTAGTGGGCCCAGGAGGTTATTCGAATGGCTACACCTTC
cdr3_aa: CSALVGPGGYSNGYTF

clone_size: many
j_call: TRBJ1-1
v_call: TRBV5-1
cdr3_length: 14
d_call: NA
cdr3_nt: TGCGCCAGCAGCTTGGAGGCCACGAACACTGAAGCTTTCTTT
cdr3_aa: CASSLEATNTEAFF

clone_size: few
j_call: TRBJ2-1
v_call: TRBV20-1
cdr3_length: 15
d_call: NA
cdr3_nt: TGCAGTGCTAGACGGGCGGGCCGGCTGGAGGGCGGGCAGTTCTTC
cdr3_aa: CSARRAGRLEGGQFF

clone_size: few
j_call: TRBJ2-7
v_call: TRBV29-1
cdr3_length: 11
d_call: NA
cdr3_nt: TGCAGCGTTGTTATGAGTGGAGAGCAGTACTTC
cdr3_aa: CSVVMSGEQYF

clone_size: few
j_call: TRBJ1-5
v_call: TRBV10-3
cdr3_length: 14
d_call: NA
cdr3_nt: TGTGCCACCGCGACGGACGGCCCCAAGGAGCCCCAGCATTTT
cdr3_aa: CATATDGPKEPQHF

clone_size: NA
j_call: TRBJ2-7
v_call: TRBV27
cdr3_length: 14
d_call: TRBD2
cdr3_nt: TGTGCCACCGGAAGGGGGACTAGCGGGTACGAGCAGTACTTC
cdr3_aa: CATGRGTSGYEQYF

clone_size: few
j_call: TRBJ2-3
v_call: TRBV10-3
cdr3_length: 15
d_call: NA
cdr3_nt: TGTGCCATAAGCAAGGACAGTGGGGACACAGATACGCAGTATTTT
cdr3_aa: CAISKDSGDTDTQYF

clone_size: many
j_call: TRBJ2-7
v_call: TRBV6-2/TRBV6-3
cdr3_length: 14
d_call: NA
cdr3_nt: TGTGCCAGCAGCTTCGGGACTGCCTCCTACGAGCAGTACTTC
cdr3_aa: CASSFGTASYEQYF

clone_size: many
j_call: TRBJ1-1
v_call: TRBV5-1
cdr3_length: 14
d_call: NA
cdr3_nt: TGCGCCAGCAGCAACGGACAACCGAACACTGAAGCTTTCTTT
cdr3_aa: CASSNGQPNTEAFF

clone_size: few
j_call: TRBJ2-7
v_call: TRBV29-1
cdr3_length: 13
d_call: NA
cdr3_nt: TGCAGCGTTGCCCTAGATTTCTCCTACGAGCAGTACTTC
cdr3_aa: CSVALDFSYEQYF

clone_size: many
j_call: TRBJ2-5
v_call: TRBV7-2
cdr3_length: 15
d_call: NA
cdr3_nt: TGTGCCAGCAGCTCCACAGGCAGGCCTCAAGAGACCCAGTACTTC
cdr3_aa: CASSSTGRPQETQYF

clone_size: many
j_call: TRBJ2-1
v_call: TRBV9
cdr3_length: 15
d_call: NA
cdr3_nt: TGTGCCAGCAGTGGTAGCGGAAACTACTACAATGAGCAGTTCTTC
cdr3_aa: CASSGSGNYYNEQFF

clone_size: NA
j_call: TRBJ2-1
v_call: TRBV4-3
cdr3_length: 13
d_call: NA
cdr3_nt: TGCGCCAGCAGCCAAGACTTGGACAATGAGCAGTTCTTC
cdr3_aa: CASSQDLDNEQFF

clone_size: NA
j_call: TRBJ2-1
v_call: TRBV12-3/TRBV12-4
cdr3_length: 16
d_call: NA
cdr3_nt: TGTGCCAGCAGTTTACGAGGCGGGGTTAACTACAATGAGCAGTTCTTC
cdr3_aa: CASSLRGGVNYNEQFF

clone_size: few
j_call: TRBJ1-5
v_call: TRBV28
cdr3_length: 15
d_call: NA
cdr3_nt: TGTGCCAGCAGTTTATTGCCAGATAGCAATCAGCCCCAGCATTTT
cdr3_aa: CASSLLPDSNQPQHF

clone_size: few
j_call: TRBJ2-5
v_call: TRBV20-1
cdr3_length: 17
d_call: TRBD2
cdr3_nt: TGCAGTGCTAAACCCCCCGGCAGCGGGGGGATAGGGGAGACCCAGTACTTC
cdr3_aa: CSAKPPGSGGIGETQYF